One T cell receptor beta chain is described in this entry. In the authors' methods: Reference gene primers were amplified, and this amplification served to estimate nucleated cell counts. Sequenced by immunoSEQ multiplex PCR; TCRdb stores in-frame clones only, minus some. The DNA gave D and trimming, while V, J and clone size come from that table. The sample has 200,000 to 250,000 clones, 75% to 85% seen once. The germline V gene encodes CDR1 SEHNR and CDR2 FQNEAQ (reference sequence). The V gene lost 8 bases and the J gene lost 2 bases, with 23 bases spanning the gap. The CDR3 length is 17 residues. These data belong to a study of blood T cell repertoires in COVID-19.

Sample: PBMCs or T cells enriched from blood (not recorded which). This chain links TRBV7-9 with TRBJ2-3; D possibly corresponds to TRBD2 (6 bases). The source is a young man with acute COVID-19. The CDR3 bases are TGTGCCAGCCCCTATCCTGCCCTCGCGGGGTACACAGATACGCAGTATTTT. It encodes CASPYPALAGYTDTQYF.